Following are 23 T cell receptor beta chains from one sample sequenced in a study of blood T cell repertoires in COVID-19. Produced via immunoSEQ multiplex PCR; TCRdb's table is partial and in-frame only. The table includes fewer than 120,000 clones, 72% detected once. Sequencing was done on a sample of peripheral blood. The receptors were gathered from a woman aged 60-75 years with acute or convalescent COVID-19.

The chain employs TRBV9 and TRBJ2-2, with a tentative D call TRBD2 (6 bases). The CDR3 runs 15 residues. Trimming cost V 3 bases and J 3 bases, with 12 bases left between them. Germline CDR1 reads SGDLS; CDR2 reads YYNGEE. CDR3 in amino acids: CASSARGSYTGELFF. Written as DNA, the CDR3 is TGTGCCAGCAGCGCTCGGGGGTCCTACACCGGGGAGCTGTTTTTT. Looking up the rest from reference TRBV9 and TRBJ2-2 gives the full variable domain: DSGVTQTPKHLITATGQRVTLRCSPRSGDLSVYWYQQSLDQGLQFLIQYYNGEERAKGNILERFSAQQFPDLHSELNLSSLELGDSALYFCASSARGSYTGELFFGEGSRLTVL.

The V call is TRBV6-2 or TRBV6-3, the J call TRBJ1-5; 7 positions match TRBD1. With 5 bases clipped from V and 7 bases from J, the junction kept 14 bases outside the gene matches. The length of the CDR3 is 16 residues. Germline V lookup: CDR1 MNHEY, CDR2 SVGEGT. The CDR3: CASSPATGSGRQPQHF. The CDR3 DNA sequence: TGTGCCAGCAGTCCCGCGACAGGGAGTGGAAGACAGCCCCAGCATTTT.

The V call is TRBV2, the J call TRBJ2-4; TRBD1 might be the D (8 bases). V dropped 4 bases and J dropped 1 base, with 14 bases sitting between them. Germline V gene lookup returns CDR1 SNHLY and CDR2 FYNNEI. CDR3 size: 16 residues. Written as DNA, the CDR3 is TGTGCCAGCAGTGTACAGGGGGGGGCGGCCAAAAACATTCAGTACTTC. It translates to CASSVQGGAAKNIQYF.

The gene calls are TRBV6-5 and TRBJ2-7; 8 bases line up with TRBD2. Germline assignment: CDR1 MNHEY and CDR2 SVGAGI. The J segment lost 1 base and the V segment lost 8 bases, leaving 10 bases of the junction unmatched. The CDR3 is 15 residues long. The CDR3 region is CASETTGGLSYEQYF. In DNA, the CDR3 is TGTGCCAGCGAAACCACGGGAGGGTTGTCCTACGAGCAGTACTTC.

Concerning this clone itself: Other nucleotide sequences in the sample specify the same CDR3. V usage is TRBV2 and J usage is TRBJ2-2, with no clear D. The length of the CDR3 is 14 residues. Germline V gene lookup returns CDR1 SNHLY and CDR2 FYNNEI. V lost 2 bases and J lost 3, with 7 bases in between. CDR3 nucleotide sequence: TGTGCCAGCAGTGAATTGCGAGACACCGGGGAGCTGTTTTTT. It translates to CASSELRDTGELFF.

V is TRBV7-3 and J is TRBJ2-1; no clear D gene. The CDR3 is 13 amino acids. Germline assignment: CDR1 SGHTA and CDR2 FQGTGA. Trimming took 4 bases from V and 5 from J, leaving 9 bases between them. The CDR3 DNA follows: TGTGCCAGCAGCTCTCTAGAGAACAATGAGCAGTTCTTC. This gives the protein CASSSLENNEQFF. Full variable domain (rest looked up from reference TRBV7-3 and TRBJ2-1): GAGVSQTPSNKVTEKGKYVELRCDPISGHTALYWYRQSLGQGPEFLIYFQGTGAADDSGLPNDRFFAVRPEGSVSTLKIQRTERGDSAVYLCASSSLENNEQFFGPGTRLTVL.

The chain carries TRBV7-3 and TRBJ1-1; no clear D. This CDR3 region has 13 residues. CDR1 SGHTA and CDR2 FQGTGA come from the germline V gene. V was cut by 5 bases and J by 2 bases, with 9 bases left in between. The CDR3 DNA follows: TGTGCCAGCAGCCTTACAGTAAACACTGAAGCTTTCTTT. Protein: CASSLTVNTEAFF.

The J gene is TRBJ1-2, the V gene TRBV5-6; 9 nucleotides match TRBD1. Germline V gene sequence: CDR1 SGHDT, CDR2 YYEEEE. Germline trimming cut 3 bases from V and 5 bases from J; bases unmatched to any gene: 5. The length of the CDR3 is 14 residues. CDR3 in DNA: TGTGCCAGCAGCTCAGGACAGGGGCGGTATGGCTACACCTTC. Protein product: CASSSGQGRYGYTF. The whole variable domain, remainder taken from reference TRBV5-6 and TRBJ1-2, is DAGVTQSPTHLIKTRGQQVTLRCSPKSGHDTVSWYQQALGQGPQFIFQYYEEEERQRGNFPDRFSGHQFPNYSSELNVNALLLGDSALYLCASSSGQGRYGYTFGSGTRLTVV.

The gene calls are TRBV9 and TRBJ2-4; 8 bases map to TRBD1. CDR1 and CDR2 (germline): SGDLS, YYNGEE. The CDR3 has 17 residues. Trimming took 4 bases from V and 0 from J; bases not matched to a gene: 9. The CDR3 protein is CASSPQGQGVAKNIQYF. CDR3 DNA sequence: TGTGCCAGCAGCCCCCAAGGACAGGGTGTAGCCAAAAACATTCAGTACTTC.

Details on this clone: One junction end disagrees with the germline gene, perhaps due to a read error. V usage is TRBV28 and J usage is TRBJ2-7, with D possibly being TRBD1 (6 bases). This CDR3 has 11 amino acids. Germline-derived CDR1 and CDR2 are MDHEN and SYDVKM. The CDR3 sequence: CASSLQGQTNF. CDR3 nucleotide sequence: TGTGCCAGCAGTTTGCAGGGGCAGACAAACTTC.

The rearrangement joins TRBV11-3 to TRBJ1-1, with D possibly being TRBD1 (5 bases). Germline V gene lookup returns CDR1 SGHNT and CDR2 YENEEA. The CDR3 runs to 14 residues. Trimming left V 5 bases short and J 11 bases short, with 21 bases between. The CDR3 bases are TGTGCCAGCAGCGCGGTGGGCCCTCCGGACATGGCTTTCTTT. It translates to CASSAVGPPDMAFF.

CDR3 protein: CASSLSLRGVSYEQYF. The DNA for the CDR3 is TGTGCCAGCAGCCTTTCCCTTCGGGGGGTCTCCTACGAGCAGTACTTC. The chain combines TRBV2 with TRBJ2-7; 7 bases align to TRBD2. V lost 6 bases to trimming and J lost 0 bases; unmatched junction nucleotides: 11. Germline V lookup: CDR1 SNHLY, CDR2 FYNNEI. The CDR3 is 16 amino acids. The whole variable domain, remainder taken from reference TRBV2 and TRBJ2-7, is EPEVTQTPSHQVTQMGQEVILRCVPISNHLYFYWYRQILGQKVEFLVSFYNNEISEKSEIFDDQFSVERPDGSNFTLKIRSTKLEDSAMYFCASSLSLRGVSYEQYFGPGTRLTVT.

CDR3 nucleotide sequence: TGTGCCAGCAGCTTATTAGGGACAGGGATTGAGCAGTACTTC. Amino acid sequence: CASSLLGTGIEQYF. The rearrangement joins TRBV7-9 to TRBJ2-7; 9 bases map to TRBD1. The CDR3 runs to 14 residues. Germline CDR1 and CDR2: SEHNR and FQNEAQ (reference sequence). V was clipped by 2 bases and J by 7 bases; unmatched bases: 6.

This rearrangement joins TRBV19 to TRBJ2-3; perhaps TRBD1 as D (5 bases). The CDR3 loop spans 15 amino acids. Germline CDR1 reads LNHDA; CDR2 reads SQIVND (reference sequence). Trimming removed 5 bases at V and 5 bases at J, with 17 bases between. The CDR3 loop is CASSFIQGSGDTQYF. The CDR3 coding sequence is TGTGCCAGTAGTTTTATTCAGGGATCGGGAGATACGCAGTATTTT.

This clone was observed many times. The genes are TRBV18 and TRBJ2-7; 8 positions agree with TRBD1. Per germline, CDR1 KGHSH and CDR2 LQKENI. The CDR3 extends over 15 amino acids. V gave up 2 bases and J gave up 2 bases; unmatched junction bases: 5. As DNA, the CDR3 is TGTGCCAGCTCACCAGTTAGGACAGGGACCTACGAGCAGTACTTC. It codes for CASSPVRTGTYEQYF.

The J gene is TRBJ2-1, the V gene TRBV11-2; TRBD1 aligns across 8 bases. CDR3 length: 17 residues. V shed 9 bases and J 6 bases; nucleotides not matched to a gene: 19. The germline CDR1 and CDR2 sequences are SGHAT and FQNNGV. This CDR3 reads CASSGQGLRLSSNEQFF. The CDR3 DNA is TGTGCCAGTTCCGGACAGGGCCTACGCCTCAGCAGCAATGAGCAGTTCTTC.

The table lists this clone with a few counts. The rearrangement links TRBV29-1 to TRBJ2-2; TRBD2 might be the D (7 bases). Trimming cost V 5 bases and J 4 bases, with 11 bases left between them. Germline CDR1 reads SQVTM; CDR2 reads ANQGSEA. CDR3 length: 13 residues. CDR3 DNA sequence: TGCAGCGTTCGGGGGGCGGCCACCGGGGAGCTGTTTTTT. Translated, it gives CSVRGAATGELFF.

The rearrangement links TRBV28 to TRBJ1-1; no definite D call. There are 14 residues in the CDR3. V lost 7 bases to trimming and J lost 0 bases, with 12 bases between them. The V gene's germline CDR1 is MDHEN and CDR2 SYDVKM. The CDR3 region is CASTSMGMNTEAFF. The CDR3, as DNA: TGTGCCAGCACCTCGATGGGCATGAACACTGAAGCTTTCTTT. The whole variable domain, remainder taken from reference TRBV28 and TRBJ1-1, is DVKVTQSSRYLVKRTGEKVFLECVQDMDHENMFWYRQDPGLGLRLIYFSYDVKMKEKGDIPEGYSVSREKKERFSLILESASTNQTSMYLCASTSMGMNTEAFFGQGTRLTVV.

The V and J genes are TRBV19 and TRBJ1-5; the match to TRBD1 covers 10 bases. V shed 3 bases and J 4 bases; nucleotides not matched to a gene: 3. The CDR3 contains 15 residues. From germline, CDR1 is LNHDA and CDR2 SQIVND (reference sequence). CDR3 in DNA: TGTGCCAGTAGTATGGGACAGGGGAGGAATCAGCCCCAGCATTTT. Protein product: CASSMGQGRNQPQHF.

There are many counts of this clone. V usage is TRBV27 and J usage is TRBJ2-2; no definite D call. The CDR3 covers 14 residues. The V gene's germline CDR1 is MNHEY and CDR2 SMNVEV (reference sequence). V gave up 6 bases and J gave up 0 bases, with 8 bases separating them. The CDR3 DNA follows: TGTGCCAGCAGGACATGGGCGAACACCGGGGAGCTGTTTTTT. Translated: CASRTWANTGELFF.

The chain has TRBV5-5 and TRBJ1-6, with D possibly matching TRBD1 (5 bases). The CDR3 contains 16 residues. Germline V gene sequence: CDR1 SGHKS, CDR2 YYEKEE (reference sequence). Trimming removed 2 bases from V and 6 bases from J, with 15 bases in between. The CDR3 loop is CASSLLVQGTNSPLHF. Here the CDR3 DNA reads TGTGCCAGCAGCTTATTGGTCCAGGGCACTAATTCACCCCTCCACTTT. Based on the CDR3 plus reference TRBV5-5 and TRBJ1-6, the full variable domain is DAGVTQSPTHLIKTRGQQVTLRCSPISGHKSVSWYQQVLGQGPQFIFQYYEKEERGRGNFPDRFSARQFPNYSSELNVNALLLGDSALYLCASSLLVQGTNSPLHFGNGTRLTVT.

CDR3 loop: CASSLTGGGNQPQHF. CDR3 bases: TGTGCCAGCAGCTTGACAGGGGGTGGCAATCAGCCCCAGCATTTT. V is TRBV7-2 and J is TRBJ1-5; the match to TRBD1 covers 9 bases. The germline gives CDR1 SGHTA, CDR2 FQGNSA. The CDR3 totals 15 residues. Trimming cost V 3 bases and J 2 bases; bases outside gene matches: 2.

This sequence joins TRBV18 and TRBJ1-5; D is unresolved. With 2 bases removed from V and 4 bases from J, the gap between germline ends came to 9 bases. This CDR3 region has 14 residues. The germline V gene encodes CDR1 KGHSH and CDR2 LQKENI. Here the CDR3 reads CASSPADNNQPQHF. In nucleotides, the CDR3 is TGTGCCAGCTCACCAGCAGATAATAATCAGCCCCAGCATTTT.